The 5 T cell receptor beta chains reported below all come from one sample, sequenced in a study of T cells in Graves' hyperthyroidism and ophthalmopathy. RNA transcripts yielded amplified TCR beta CDR3 regions. With the HTBI primer set, the TCR CDR3 went through a first round of RT-PCR. TCRdb re-called the multiplex PCR reads with MiXCR, one entry per CDR3 protein. The sample lists over 700,000 distinct CDR3 sequences, around 20% occurring once. Sequencing used blood. The receptors come from a woman between 50 and 59 years old with Graves' hyperthyroidism that later progressed to Graves' ophthalmopathy.

Comment on this clonotype: A read error may account for a junction end that differs from germline. The V call is TRBV20-1, the J call TRBJ2-2; 11 bases fit TRBD1. The CDR3 extends over 16 amino acids. Germline CDR1 is DFQATT and CDR2 is SNEGSKA (reference sequence). This chain's CDR3 is CSASLRDRGNAGELFF. CDR3 DNA sequence: TGCAGTGCTAGTCTCCGGGACAGGGGGAACGCCGGGGAGCTGTTTTTT.

This clonotype was detected only a few times. The V call is TRBV5-8, the J call TRBJ2-3, with D maybe TRBD2 (6 bases). The CDR3 totals 14 residues. The ends were cut back, 2 bases at V and 2 bases at J, with 9 bases in the middle. Germline V gene lookup returns CDR1 SGHTS and CDR2 YDEGEE. CDR3 nucleotides: TGTGCCAGCAGCTTCCCGGGAGCCACAGATACGCAGTATTTT. It codes for CASSFPGATDTQYF.

In its sample, this clonotype was seen many times. This chain uses TRBV20-1 with TRBJ1-1, with D unclear. This CDR3 has 11 amino acids. The germline V and J ends were trimmed by 8 bases and 6 bases, with 13 bases remaining between them. Germline CDR1 DFQATT, CDR2 SNEGSKA (reference sequence). The CDR3 is CSPLREAEAFF. The CDR3 DNA is TGCAGTCCCTTAAGGGAGGCTGAAGCTTTCTTT.

The V gene is TRBV9, the J gene TRBJ2-6; D gene uncertain. The CDR3 runs to 16 residues. Germline V gene lookup returns CDR1 SGDLS and CDR2 YYNGEE. The V gene lost 4 bases and the J gene lost 0 bases, with 11 bases spanning the gap. The CDR3 coding sequence is TGTGCCAGCAGCCTCCGCGGCTACTCTGGGGCCAACGTCCTGACTTTC. It specifies CASSLRGYSGANVLTF.

The chain employs TRBV20-1 and TRBJ1-2; D ambiguous. V was cut by 0 bases and J by 3 bases, with 8 bases left in between. Germline values: CDR1 DFQATT, CDR2 SNEGSKA (reference sequence). This CDR3 has 13 residues. CDR3 sequence (DNA): TGCAGTGCTAGAGATTTGACGGACTATGGCTACACCTTC. Translating it yields CSARDLTDYGYTF.